The present entry profiles one T cell receptor (beta chain) with its context. Only in-frame clones appear in the TCRdb table, and some are missing; sequencing was by immunoSEQ multiplex PCR. The table includes approximately 300,000 clones, around 84% detected once. The CDR3 totals 17 residues. This record belongs to a study of blood T cell repertoires in COVID-19. Study in general: The analysed material was cDNA or gDNA that came from T cells, B-cell-depleted T cells, or PBMCs.

The chain recombines TRBV1 with TRBJ2-5; whether TRBD2, the table's D call, matches the DNA was not checked. TRBV1 is shown as a pseudogene. The material sequenced was PBMCs or T cells enriched from blood (not recorded which). The clonotype originates from a woman aged 25 to 39 who had been exposed to COVID-19. The CDR3 sequence is CTSSPGTSGRVQETQYF. Here the CDR3 DNA reads TGCACCAGCAGCCCCGGGACTAGCGGGAGGGTCCAAGAGACCCAGTACTTC.